This T cell receptor beta chain was sequenced for a study of cytomegalovirus exposure and HLA in healthy donors. Points from the study as a whole: Judged likely to be a sequencing artifact was a cluster of highly shared sequence variants.

On this clone itself: Its antigen remains unknown.

Primers for the PCR totalled 60 Vbeta and 13 Jbeta. The repertoire was sequenced with immunoSEQ multiplex PCR; TCRdb's copy has only in-frame clones and lacks some. The top ten clones hold more than 3% of a sample with about 150,000 clones, 65% to 85% of them seen once. Germline V CDR1 and CDR2: LNHNV, YYDKDF (reference sequence). This CDR3 is 17 amino acids long. The V and J ends lost 0 bases and 3 bases, in that order; junction bases with no gene match: 3. The source is a male donor in good health and CMV-seronegative. The chain links TRBV15 to TRBJ2-2; TRBD2 matches at 11 bases. Sequencing was done on a sample of PBMCs. CDR3 region: CATSRDPTSGDTGELFF. For the CDR3, the DNA is TGTGCCACCAGCAGAGATCCGACTAGCGGGGACACCGGGGAGCTGTTTTTT.